What follows are 2 T cell receptor beta chains derived from one specimen sequenced in a study of tumor-infiltrating lymphocytes in primary liver carcinoma. Making TCR beta cDNA involved around 520 ng total RNA and a constant-region primer. Library construction for TCR beta comprised three nested multiplex PCR rounds performed with slightly modified ARM-PCR. The first two PCR rounds used TRBV1-TRBV30 primers with a Cbeta primer, approximately 10 cycles each. From the multiplex PCR reads, TCRdb called clonotypes with MiXCR, one entry per CDR3 protein. The sample holds 330,000 or so distinct CDR3 sequences, roughly two thirds seen once. RNA was extracted from whole blood without cell sorting, alongside germline DNA. The specimen sequenced was peripheral blood. The origin of the receptors is a middle-aged man with primary liver carcinoma and hepatitis B virus infection.

The CDR3 protein is CASSLLAHKNEAFF. DNA for the CDR3: TGTGCCAGCAGCTTGTTGGCTCACAAGAACGAAGCTTTCTTT. The chain combines TRBV11-2 with TRBJ1-1; no definite D call. Per the germline V gene, CDR1 is SGHAT and CDR2 is FQNNGV. Trimming removed 3 bases from V and 8 bases from J, with 16 bases in between. This CDR3 comprises 14 residues.

The chain combines TRBV11-2 with TRBJ1-1; a weak D match, TRBD1 (5 bases). The CDR3 totals 14 residues. CDR1 and CDR2 (germline): SGHAT, FQNNGV. The V end lost 7 bases, the J end lost 5 bases, and 17 bases lay between the germline ends. CDR3 sequence reads: CASTGGRVITEAFF. The CDR3 region has the DNA TGTGCCAGCACTGGCGGCAGGGTGATTACTGAAGCTTTCTTT. Looking up the rest from reference TRBV11-2 and TRBJ1-1 gives the full variable domain: EAGVAQSPRYKIIEKRQSVAFWCNPISGHATLYWYQQILGQGPKLLIQFQNNGVVDDSQLPKDRFSAERLKGVDSTLKIQPAKLEDSAVYLCASTGGRVITEAFFGQGTRLTVV.